This T cell receptor (beta chain) was obtained from a study of cytomegalovirus exposure and HLA in healthy donors. Germline CDR1 SNHLY, CDR2 FYNNEI. The CDR3 has 14 residues. With 3 bases removed from V and 3 bases from J, the gap between germline ends came to 9 bases. PCR employed 60 Vbeta and 13 Jbeta primers. Produced via immunoSEQ multiplex PCR; TCRdb's table is partial and in-frame only. The repertoire holds approximately 100,000 clones, with approximately 85% as singletons. The chain carries TRBV2 and TRBJ1-5; D not certain. The sample comprised PBMCs. This receptor was identified in a man under 40 in good health and CMV-seronegative. The CDR3 loop reads CASSEGSPNQPQHF. The CDR3 bases are TGTGCCAGCAGTGAGGGCAGCCCCAATCAGCCCCAGCATTTT. Variable domain in full (rest from reference TRBV2 and TRBJ1-5): EPEVTQTPSHQVTQMGQEVILRCVPISNHLYFYWYRQILGQKVEFLVSFYNNEISEKSEIFDDQFSVERPDGSNFTLKIRSTKLEDSAMYFCASSEGSPNQPQHFGDGTRLSIL.